Listed here are 23 T cell receptor beta chains from one sample, sequenced in a study of T cell changes during pregnancy in multiple sclerosis. Only in-frame clones appear in the TCRdb table, and some are missing; sequencing was by immunoSEQ multiplex PCR. The sample lists 25,000 to 40,000 clones, about 88% seen once, with around 10% in the top ten. The sequenced sample was CD8+ T cells from peripheral blood mononuclear cells, obtained in the third trimester of pregnancy. All receptors derive from a female donor with multiple sclerosis, enrolled in a pregnancy study.

This chain links TRBV13 with TRBJ2-5; 12 bases fit TRBD2. The CDR3 has 16 amino acids. V lost 5 bases to trimming and J lost 2 bases; unmatched junction nucleotides: 6. Germline CDR1 is PRHDT and CDR2 is FYEKMQ (reference sequence). CDR3 in DNA: TGTGCCAGCAGCCTGACTAGCGGGGGCTTGCAAGAGACCCAGTACTTC. It is translated as CASSLTSGGLQETQYF.

The chain carries TRBV7-2 and TRBJ2-1; TRBD2 aligns across 9 bases. Germline CDR1 is SGHTA and CDR2 is FQGNSA. The CDR3 has 15 amino acids. V was clipped by 5 bases and J by 2 bases; unmatched bases: 4. The CDR3: CASSTSGRTYNEQFF. The DNA of the CDR3 is TGTGCCAGCAGCACAAGCGGGAGGACCTACAATGAGCAGTTCTTC.

This chain joins TRBV9 and TRBJ2-5, with 8 bases identical to TRBD2. This CDR3 comprises 15 residues. Germline CDR1 reads SGDLS; CDR2 reads YYNGEE. J lost 5 bases, V lost 0 bases, and 6 bases had no gene match. This chain's CDR3 is CASSVAGGGIETQYF. CDR3 DNA: TGTGCCAGCAGCGTAGCTGGCGGGGGGATCGAGACCCAGTACTTC. The full variable domain, in which reference TRBV9 and TRBJ2-5 provide the parts outside the CDR3, is DSGVTQTPKHLITATGQRVTLRCSPRSGDLSVYWYQQSLDQGLQFLIQYYNGEERAKGNILERFSAQQFPDLHSELNLSSLELGDSALYFCASSVAGGGIETQYFGPGTRLLVL.

Written as DNA, the CDR3 is TGTGCCAGCAGTTACTCCGAGACAGGGGGTTCGGGCTACACCTTC. Amino acids: CASSYSETGGSGYTF. The chain is built from TRBV6-6 and TRBJ1-2; the match to TRBD1 covers 9 bases. Germline trimming cut 0 bases from V and 8 bases from J; bases unmatched to any gene: 7. The CDR3 length is 15 residues. CDR1 is MNHNY, CDR2 SVGAGI, per germline (reference sequence).

J is TRBJ1-2 and V is TRBV5-6; TRBD1 matches 10 bases. V shed 0 bases, J shed 8 bases, and the junction held 4 bases outside the gene matches. From germline, CDR1 is SGHDT and CDR2 YYEEEE. This CDR3 is 14 amino acids long. The CDR3 region is CASSLGQGAGGYTF. DNA of the CDR3: TGTGCCAGCAGCTTGGGACAGGGGGCTGGCGGCTACACCTTC.

The CDR3 DNA reads as TGCGCCAGCAGCTTGAGCCGGGGGAGCCAAGAGACCCAGTACTTC. Translating it yields CASSLSRGSQETQYF. The chain couples TRBV5-1 to TRBJ2-5; maybe TRBD2 (6 bases). This CDR3 contains 15 residues. The germline gives CDR1 SGHRS, CDR2 YFSETQ. V was pared by 1 base and J by 1 base, with 11 bases between.

This clone was picked up one time. The V gene is TRBV27, the J gene TRBJ1-2; 10 bases align to TRBD1. Trimming took 4 bases from V and 8 from J; bases not matched to a gene: 4. Germline V gene lookup returns CDR1 MNHEY and CDR2 SMNVEV (reference sequence). This CDR3 has 13 residues. The CDR3 region has the DNA TGTGCCAGCAGTTCGGGGACAGGGGAAGGCTACACCTTC. It is translated as CASSSGTGEGYTF.

The chain combines TRBV6-1 with TRBJ2-2, with 7 nucleotides matching TRBD2. CDR1 and CDR2 (germline): MNHNS, SASEGT. With V trimmed by 8 bases and J by 4 bases, 13 bases remained unmatched. This CDR3 spans 16 amino acids. CDR3 sequence: CASCVSGGGITGELFF. The CDR3 DNA reads as TGTGCCAGCTGTGTAAGTGGCGGGGGAATCACCGGGGAGCTGTTTTTT.

V is TRBV5-1 and J is TRBJ1-1; TRBD1 agrees at 8 bases. The V segment lost 4 bases and the J segment 3 bases; nucleotides outside the gene matches: 14. The CDR3 has 17 residues. Germline-derived CDR1 and CDR2 are SGHRS and YFSETQ. The DNA of the CDR3 is TGCGCCAGCAGCCCCTACGACAGGGGTAAGGAGGACACTGAAGCTTTCTTT. Protein: CASSPYDRGKEDTEAFF.

This sequence joins TRBV5-1 and TRBJ2-7, with TRBD2 as a possible D gene (6 bases). Trimming shortened V by 3 bases and J by 1 base, and 11 bases separated the two germline ends. Germline CDR1 SGHRS, CDR2 YFSETQ. The CDR3 is made up of 14 amino acids. CDR3 sequence (DNA): TGCGCCAGCAGCTATGGGACTGGGTCCTACGAGCAGTACTTC. Amino acids: CASSYGTGSYEQYF.

The CDR3 loop is CASSLVTSSYNEQFF. The CDR3 coding sequence is TGTGCCAGCAGCTTAGTTACTAGCTCCTACAATGAGCAGTTCTTC. The chain couples TRBV7-2 to TRBJ2-1; possibly TRBD2 for D (5 bases). Germline V gives CDR1 SGHTA, CDR2 FQGNSA. Trimming removed 1 base at V and 0 bases at J, with 7 bases between. This CDR3 comprises 15 residues.

V usage is TRBV5-1 and J usage is TRBJ1-2, with 9 positions matching TRBD1. The germline CDR1 and CDR2 sequences are SGHRS and YFSETQ. The CDR3 runs 16 residues. The V and J ends lost 3 bases and 6 bases, in that order; junction bases with no gene match: 12. CDR3 bases: TGCGCCAGCAGCTCGGGGCCCCGGGACAGGGTGGATGGCTACACCTTC. Translated: CASSSGPRDRVDGYTF.

This clone was seen only once. The V and J genes are TRBV15 and TRBJ2-7, with 9 nucleotides matching TRBD1. The CDR3 has 16 residues. Trimming took 6 bases from V and 3 from J; bases not matched to a gene: 12. Germline V gene lookup returns CDR1 LNHNV and CDR2 YYDKDF (reference sequence). CDR3 coding DNA: TGTGCCACCAGTCAACCGCCCGGGACAGGGTACTACGAGCAGTACTTC. Protein: CATSQPPGTGYYEQYF.

V is TRBV27 and J is TRBJ1-1; D is possibly TRBD1 (6 bases). This CDR3 region has 16 residues. Trimming shortened V by 5 bases and J by 1 base, and 17 bases separated the two germline ends. The germline gives CDR1 MNHEY, CDR2 SMNVEV (reference sequence). The DNA of the CDR3 is TGTGCCAGCAGTGTCGCCGCCGGGACATGGAACACTGAAGCTTTCTTT. Protein sequence: CASSVAAGTWNTEAFF.

J is TRBJ2-7 and V is TRBV4-1; tentative D call: TRBD1 (6 bases). This CDR3 contains 16 residues. The germline V gene has CDR1 MGHRA and CDR2 YSYEKL. V lost 0 bases to trimming and J lost 4 bases, with 16 bases between them. The CDR3 DNA reads as TGCGCCAGCAGCCAAGAAGCACAGGGTATCATATACGAGCAGTACTTC. It specifies CASSQEAQGIIYEQYF.

V and J are TRBV5-1 and TRBJ2-3; 7 nucleotides line up with TRBD2. The CDR3 runs to 15 residues. The junction had 8 bases not matched to a gene; V was cut back by 1 base and J by 6 bases. CDR1 is SGHRS and CDR2 is YFSETQ in the germline V gene. The chain's CDR3 is CASSLWLIAGDTQYF. The CDR3 coding sequence is TGCGCCAGCAGCTTGTGGTTGATAGCGGGTGATACGCAGTATTTT.

The chain is built from TRBV4-2 and TRBJ2-7; 7 nucleotides agree with TRBD1. The germline V gene has CDR1 LGHNA and CDR2 YNFKEQ. The V segment lost 1 base and the J segment 6 bases; nucleotides outside the gene matches: 9. CDR3 length equals 15 residues. For the CDR3, the DNA is TGTGCCAGCAGCCAAGTCGGCAGGGGGTCATTCGAGCAGTACTTC. Amino acid sequence: CASSQVGRGSFEQYF.

The rearrangement links TRBV27 to TRBJ1-5; the D gene is possibly TRBD1 (6 bases). The V gene lost 2 bases and the J gene lost 9 bases, with 14 bases spanning the gap. CDR1 is MNHEY and CDR2 is SMNVEV in the germline V gene (reference sequence). CDR3 size: 14 residues. The CDR3 reads CASSLGGGATPQHF. In DNA, the CDR3 is TGTGCCAGCAGTTTAGGAGGGGGGGCAACGCCCCAGCATTTT.

The chain employs TRBV7-8 and TRBJ1-1, with 10 bases fitting TRBD1. Germline lookup yields CDR1 SGHVS and CDR2 FQNEAQ. This CDR3 region has 15 residues. The trim removed 4 bases at V and 0 bases at J, leaving 2 bases unmatched. This chain's CDR3 is CASSSGTGVNTEAFF. The CDR3 nucleotides read TGTGCCAGCAGCTCCGGGACAGGGGTGAACACTGAAGCTTTCTTT.

The chain joins TRBV25-1 to TRBJ1-1, with 7 bases fitting TRBD1. CDR1 and CDR2 from the germline V gene are MGHDK and SYGVNS. The V segment lost 3 bases and the J segment 5 bases; nucleotides outside the gene matches: 6. This CDR3 is 14 amino acids long. The CDR3 region has the DNA TGTGCCAGCAGTGAGAGAACCAGGGGGACTGAAGCTTTCTTT. It specifies CASSERTRGTEAFF.

The rearrangement joins TRBV28 to TRBJ2-3; 9 nucleotides agree with TRBD2. CDR1 MDHEN and CDR2 SYDVKM come from the germline V gene. This CDR3 is 15 amino acids long. J was trimmed by 3 bases and V by 7 bases; bases with no gene match: 8. The CDR3, as DNA: TGTGCCAGCACGGGCGGGAGGGCCGAAACAGATACGCAGTATTTT. It specifies CASTGGRAETDTQYF.

The chain uses TRBV6-6 and TRBJ1-1, with a tentative D call TRBD1 (6 bases). The V gene lost 5 bases and the J gene lost 12 bases, with 13 bases spanning the gap. CDR1 is MNHNY and CDR2 is SVGAGI in the germline V gene (reference sequence). The length of the CDR3 is 11 residues. The CDR3 bases are TGTGCCAGCAGTCCTGACAGGCGACCTTTCTTT. Protein sequence: CASSPDRRPFF.

The gene calls are TRBV9 and TRBJ1-2, with unresolved D. Trimming took 6 bases from V and 10 from J, leaving 10 bases between them. The CDR3 sequence is 10 residues long. Germline-derived CDR1 and CDR2 are SGDLS and YYNGEE. The chain's CDR3 is CASTPVPYTF. The CDR3 DNA is TGTGCCAGCACCCCGGTTCCCTACACCTTC.